This TCR beta chain emerged from a study of early T cells in non-severe SARS-CoV-2 infection. One entry per CDR3 protein, called by TCRdb with MiXCR from the 5' RACE reads. The sample contains about 80,000 distinct CDR3 sequences, around 11% of which appear only once. Trimming stripped 7 bases from V and 1 base from J, with 13 bases between. Germline assignment: CDR1 SQVTM and CDR2 ANQGSEA. This CDR3 has 13 residues. Sequenced material: whole blood. The chain couples TRBV29-1 to TRBJ1-1; no definite D call. The sequence derives from an adult who was a healthcare worker with PCR-confirmed SARS-CoV-2 infection or an uninfected control (not recorded which). The CDR3 DNA reads as TGCAGCGCGAAGGCAGGAGAGAACACTGAAGCTTTCTTT. Translation: CSAKAGENTEAFF.